Listed below are T cell receptor beta chains from one sample, sequenced in a study of technical replicates of blood from a few donors. Measured with immunoSEQ multiplex PCR; TCRdb has only the in-frame clones, and not every one. The data contain about 81,000 clones, over 75% of them singletons. Input material: PBMCs. These receptors were obtained from a human donor in good health. Some clones in this sample may be carry-over from other donors' samples. Both conserved end residues are part of each CDR3. The order of the fields is CDR3 protein, CDR3 DNA, V gene, J gene, clone size, D gene. A D gene is named only where the DNA matches it firmly. Size is omitted from some rows. Given values are once, few, many or a class for expanded clones.

CDR3: CASTPSSYNEQFF
DNA: TGTGCCAGCACCCCTTCTTCCTACAATGAGCAGTTCTTC
V: TRBV25-1
J: TRBJ2-1
size: once
D: .

CDR3: CASSHPGKGAEDTQYF
DNA: TGCGCCAGCAGCCACCCGGGGAAGGGGGCCGAAGATACGCAGTATTTT
V: TRBV4-1
J: TRBJ2-3
size: .
D: TRBD1

CDR3: CSVVRVGHGYTF
DNA: TGCAGCGTCGTCAGGGTGGGGCATGGCTACACCTTC
V: TRBV29-1
J: TRBJ1-2
size: .
D: .

CDR3: CASSKQGDGNQPQHF
DNA: TGTGCCAGCAGTAAACAGGGAGATGGCAATCAGCCCCAGCATTTT
V: TRBV2
J: TRBJ1-5
size: .
D: .

CDR3: CAWSVPEGGYYGYTF
DNA: TGTGCCTGGAGTGTACCCGAAGGAGGCTACTATGGCTACACCTTC
V: TRBV30
J: TRBJ1-2
size: .
D: .

CDR3: CASSPRQGGEKLFF
DNA: TGTGCCAGCAGCCCGAGACAGGGAGGTGAAAAACTGTTTTTT
V: TRBV7-9
J: TRBJ1-4
size: .
D: TRBD1

CDR3: CASRPLGRDSYEQYF
DNA: TGTGCCAGCAGGCCCCTGGGGAGGGACTCCTACGAGCAGTACTTC
V: TRBV6-6
J: TRBJ2-7
size: .
D: TRBD2

CDR3: CSGRQGYTGELFF
DNA: TGCAGCGGTAGACAGGGGTATACCGGGGAGCTGTTTTTT
V: TRBV29-1
J: TRBJ2-2
size: .
D: TRBD1

CDR3: CAWSRDRNTEAFF
DNA: TGTGCCTGGAGTAGGGACAGGAACACTGAAGCTTTCTTT
V: TRBV30
J: TRBJ1-1
size: .
D: TRBD1

CDR3: CAWSWDRVNQPQHF
DNA: TGTGCCTGGAGTTGGGACAGGGTCAATCAGCCCCAGCATTTT
V: TRBV30
J: TRBJ1-5
size: .
D: TRBD1

CDR3: CASSQDPGAGSETQYF
DNA: TGCGCCAGCAGCCAAGATCCAGGGGCAGGTTCCGAGACCCAGTACTTC
V: TRBV4-3
J: TRBJ2-5
size: .
D: .

CDR3: CASSPQGAGTQETQYF
DNA: TGTGCCAGCTCACCACAGGGAGCAGGTACACAAGAGACCCAGTACTTC
V: TRBV18
J: TRBJ2-5
size: .
D: .

CDR3: CASSVPLAGGYEQYF
DNA: TGCGCCAGCAGCGTACCACTAGCGGGAGGTTACGAGCAGTACTTC
V: TRBV5-1
J: TRBJ2-7
size: .
D: TRBD2

CDR3: CASGLQSDRVDPGANVLTF
DNA: TGTGCTAGTGGTTTGCAGTCGGACAGGGTTGACCCTGGGGCCAACGTCCTGACTTTC
V: TRBV12-5
J: TRBJ2-6
size: .
D: TRBD1

CDR3: CASSYDPTSYEQYF
DNA: TGTGCCAGCAGTTACGACCCGACATCTTACGAGCAGTACTTC
V: TRBV6-5
J: TRBJ2-7
size: .
D: .

CDR3: CASSPPLPSTYEQYF
DNA: TGTGCCAGCAGCCCACCCCTACCATCCACCTACGAGCAGTACTTC
V: TRBV5-8
J: TRBJ2-7
size: .
D: .

CDR3: CASSWDRGQGNTEAFF
DNA: TGTGCCAGCAGTTGGGACAGGGGGCAGGGGAACACTGAAGCTTTCTTT
V: TRBV2
J: TRBJ1-1
size: .
D: TRBD1

CDR3: CASSIRGETQYF
DNA: TGTGCCAGTAGTATCAGAGGAGAGACCCAGTACTTC
V: TRBV19
J: TRBJ2-5
size: .
D: .

CDR3: CASSPQDPYGYTF
DNA: TGTGCCAGTAGTCCACAGGACCCTTATGGCTACACCTTC
V: TRBV19
J: TRBJ1-2
size: .
D: .

CDR3: CASFLQGLGTGELFF
DNA: TGTGCCAGCTTTTTACAGGGATTGGGGACCGGGGAGCTGTTTTTT
V: TRBV2
J: TRBJ2-2
size: .
D: .

CDR3: CAWTPGLSPSEKLFF
DNA: TGTGCCTGGACCCCAGGGTTGTCCCCCTCTGAAAAACTGTTTTTT
V: TRBV30
J: TRBJ1-4
size: .
D: .

CDR3: CASSYPNNEQFF
DNA: TGTGCCAGCAGCTATCCTAACAATGAGCAGTTCTTC
V: TRBV5-4
J: TRBJ2-1
size: .
D: .

CDR3: CASSSSYVGAAFF
DNA: TGTGCCAGCTCATCCTCATATGTAGGGGCGGCTTTCTTT
V: TRBV18
J: TRBJ1-1
size: few
D: .

CDR3: CAGGQQENTEAFF
DNA: TGTGCCGGGGGACAACAGGAGAACACTGAAGCTTTCTTT
V: TRBV6-1
J: TRBJ1-1
size: .
D: .

CDR3: CSVILREGYEQYF
DNA: TGCAGCGTTATTCTCCGGGAGGGCTACGAGCAGTACTTC
V: TRBV29-1
J: TRBJ2-7
size: once
D: TRBD2

CDR3: CASSLGSEQFF
DNA: TGTGCCAGCAGCTTGGGGAGTGAGCAGTTCTTC
V: TRBV7-2
J: TRBJ2-1
size: few
D: .

CDR3: CASSGTGRIEQYF
DNA: TGTGCCAGCAGCGGGACAGGGCGGATCGAGCAGTACTTC
V: TRBV27
J: TRBJ2-7
size: .
D: TRBD1

CDR3: CASSLGSWDKRNYEQYF
DNA: TGTGCCAGCAGCTTGGGAAGTTGGGACAAGCGAAACTACGAGCAGTACTTC
V: TRBV11-2
J: TRBJ2-7
size: .
D: .

CDR3: CAWTKLAGAYEQYF
DNA: TGTGCCTGGACTAAACTAGCGGGAGCCTACGAGCAGTACTTC
V: TRBV30
J: TRBJ2-7
size: .
D: TRBD2

CDR3: CASSGSSYEQYF
DNA: TGCGCCAGCAGTGGCAGTTCGTACGAGCAGTACTTC
V: TRBV10-2
J: TRBJ2-7
size: .
D: .

CDR3: CASSLYGQGLDGYTF
DNA: TGCGCCAGCAGCTTATACGGACAGGGTCTTGATGGCTACACCTTC
V: TRBV5-1
J: TRBJ1-2
size: many
D: TRBD1